A selection of T cell receptor beta chains follows, all from one sample in a study of beta chain features in type 1 diabetes. The repertoire was sequenced with immunoSEQ multiplex PCR; TCRdb's copy has only in-frame clones and lacks some. The table lists some 350,000 clones, 8% to 10% of them singletons. The specimen sequenced was central memory CD4+ T cells from blood. The origin of the receptors is a man aged 25 to 45 with type 1 diabetes. The CDR3 runs from the conserved cysteine through the conserved F or W. The order of the fields is V gene, J gene, D gene, clone size, CDR3 DNA, CDR3 protein. The D gene is left open where the match is weak. The listing skips clone size in some rows; elsewhere it reads once, few, many or a size class.

>TRBV27|TRBJ2-3|NA|NA
TGTGCCAGCAGTTTATTGGACTCAGTAACAGATACGCAGTATTTT
CASSLLDSVTDTQYF
>TRBV10-1|TRBJ2-5|NA|NA
TGCGCCAGCAGTTCCACCCACGAAGAGACCCAGTACTTC
CASSSTHEETQYF
>TRBV5-4|TRBJ2-7|TRBD1|few
TGTGCCAGCAGCCGGGACAGGGTAACGTACGAGCAGTACTTC
CASSRDRVTYEQYF
>TRBV28|TRBJ1-1|NA|NA
TGTGCCAGCCCCCCTCCGCAGGGCAAGAACACTGAAGCTTTCTTT
CASPPPQGKNTEAFF
>TRBV2|TRBJ1-1|NA|NA
TGTGCCAGCAGTGAACGGCGGGTGAACACTGAAGCTTTCTTT
CASSERRVNTEAFF
>TRBV4-1|TRBJ2-1|TRBD2|few
TGTGCCAGCAGCCAAGTCTCTAGCGGGAACAATGAGCAGTTCTTC
CASSQVSSGNNEQFF
>TRBV7-2|TRBJ1-1|NA|NA
TGTGCCAGCAGGGACCGGGACATCTCATCTGAAGCTTTCTTT
CASRDRDISSEAFF
>TRBV10-3|TRBJ2-2|TRBD2|few
TGTGCCATCAGGACTAGCGGGAGCGACACCGGGGAGCTGTTTTTT
CAIRTSGSDTGELFF
>TRBV6-4|TRBJ2-3|TRBD1|few
TGTGCCAGCAGTGACGGGCAGGGGGTGCCCGCAGATACGCAGTATTTT
CASSDGQGVPADTQYF
>TRBV11-3|TRBJ2-7|NA|NA
TGTGCCAGCAGCCCAAGGACAGCCTTACTCTCCTACGAGCAGTACTTC
CASSPRTALLSYEQYF
>TRBV7-9|TRBJ2-1|TRBD2|many
TGTGCCAGCAGCTTGGGGACTAGCGGAATCTACAATGAGCAGTTCTTC
CASSLGTSGIYNEQFF
>TRBV7-3|TRBJ2-3|NA|NA
TGTGCCAGCAGGTGGGGAACGGATACGCAGTATTTT
CASRWGTDTQYF
>TRBV19|TRBJ2-7|NA|few
TGTGCCAGTAGCCTTTACCTACAGGGAGCCTACGAGCAGTACTTC
CASSLYLQGAYEQYF
>TRBV6-6|TRBJ2-1|TRBD1|NA
TGTGCCAGCAGTTACCCCCAGGGACAGCGCGAGCAGTTCTTC
CASSYPQGQREQFF
>TRBV7-7|TRBJ2-1|TRBD1|NA
TGTGCTAGCAGCTCACCCAGCAGGGGGACAGGCTCCAATGAGCAGTTCTTC
CASSSPSRGTGSNEQFF
>TRBV28|TRBJ1-1|TRBD1|NA
TGTGCCAGCAGTTCGTCCGGGACAGGGGGCACTGAAGCTTTCTTT
CASSSSGTGGTEAFF
>TRBV21-1|TRBJ2-1|NA|many
TGTGCCAGCAGCAAGCGGGGGAATGAGCAGTTCTTC
CASSKRGNEQFF
>TRBV2|TRBJ1-5|NA|few
TGTGCCAGCAGTAGAGACGGGGGGGATCAGCCCCAGCATTTT
CASSRDGGDQPQHF
>TRBV7-2|TRBJ2-3|NA|few
TGTGCCAGCAGCTTGAACGTCCGAAGCACAGATACGCAGTATTTT
CASSLNVRSTDTQYF
>TRBV7-8|TRBJ2-5|TRBD1|NA
TGTGCCAGCGCCCGGGACAGGTATATGGAGACCCAGTACTTC
CASARDRYMETQYF
>TRBV5-1|TRBJ2-1|NA|NA
TGCGCCAGCAGCTTGACCTTAAACAATGAGCAGTTCTTC
CASSLTLNNEQFF
>TRBV6-1|TRBJ1-1|NA|few
TGTGCCAGCAGTTACAGTCGGGAGACTTTCTTT
CASSYSRETFF
>TRBV7-8|TRBJ2-5|TRBD1|many
TGTGCCAGCAGAGCCCGACAGGGCACCCAGTACTTC
CASRARQGTQYF
>TRBV6-5|TRBJ1-2|NA|NA
TGTGCCAGCAGCCCCAGGGTTGAGTATGGCTACACCTTC
CASSPRVEYGYTF
>TRBV29-1|TRBJ2-2|NA|few
TGCAGCGTTGAGAGGGTAGCCACCGGGGAGCTGTTTTTT
CSVERVATGELFF
>TRBV5-4|TRBJ2-7|NA|NA
TGTGCCAGCAGCTCAATCGACCTTGGGGCCTACGAGCAGTACTTC
CASSSIDLGAYEQYF